These 30 T cell receptor beta chains were sequenced from one sample in a study of cytomegalovirus exposure and HLA in healthy donors. Vbeta (60) and Jbeta (13) primers were used in the PCR. Data came from immunoSEQ multiplex PCR; TCRdb stores just in-frame clones and leaves some out. This table has around 300,000 clones, roughly two thirds appearing once. Sequencing was performed on PBMCs. All receptors derive from a female donor in good health and CMV-seronegative.

The chain joins TRBV5-5 to TRBJ2-7; 14 bases are shared with TRBD2. The CDR3 contains 19 residues. Germline V gives CDR1 SGHKS, CDR2 YYEKEE (reference sequence). With 0 bases clipped from V and 0 bases from J, the junction kept 8 bases outside the gene matches. Here the CDR3 reads CASSLELPGLAGDSYEQYF. The CDR3 DNA reads TGTGCCAGCAGCTTGGAATTACCGGGACTAGCGGGAGACTCCTACGAGCAGTACTTC.

This clone was counted once. The chain recombines TRBV5-1 with TRBJ2-3; 12 bases fit TRBD2. The J segment lost 6 bases and the V segment lost 7 bases, leaving 9 bases of the junction unmatched. Germline-derived CDR1 and CDR2 are SGHRS and YFSETQ. The CDR3 runs 15 residues. The CDR3 is CASRLAGGQVDTQYF. The CDR3 coding sequence is TGCGCCAGCCGGCTAGCGGGAGGGCAGGTGGATACGCAGTATTTT. The variable domain in full, completed from reference TRBV5-1 and TRBJ2-3, reads KAGVTQTPRYLIKTRGQQVTLSCSPISGHRSVSWYQQTPGQGLQFLFEYFSETQRNKGNFPGRFSGRQFSNSRSEMNVSTLELGDSALYLCASRLAGGQVDTQYFGPGTRLTVL.

In its sample, this clone was seen a few times. V and J are TRBV4-1 and TRBJ2-2; D perhaps matches TRBD2 (7 bases). The V and J ends lost 2 bases and 7 bases respectively, with 11 bases between them. The CDR3 length is 14 residues. Germline V gene lookup returns CDR1 MGHRA and CDR2 YSYEKL. The CDR3 DNA sequence: TGCGCCAGCAGCCAACAGGGGAGGGACGGGGAGCTGTTTTTT. Translated: CASSQQGRDGELFF.

The chain is built from TRBV27 and TRBJ2-7; 8 bases line up with TRBD2. Looked up from germline, CDR1 is MNHEY and CDR2 is SMNVEV (reference sequence). CDR3 length equals 12 residues. Trimming at V came to 11 bases and at J to 5 bases, leaving 8 bases not matched to a gene. The CDR3 loop is CASRGGRNEQYF. DNA of the CDR3: TGTGCCTCCCGGGGGGGGAGGAACGAGCAGTACTTC.

V gene TRBV27 combines with J gene TRBJ2-7; TRBD2 aligns across 11 bases. The V gene end was trimmed by 4 bases and the J gene end by 5 bases; junction bases not matched to a gene: 7. Germline V gives CDR1 MNHEY, CDR2 SMNVEV (reference sequence). The CDR3 is 15 residues long. DNA for the CDR3: TGTGCCAGCAGTTATTCTAGCGGGAGGACCCACGAGCAGTACTTC. The encoded protein is CASSYSSGRTHEQYF.

The V gene is TRBV5-4, the J gene TRBJ2-2, with 9 bases matching TRBD2. The CDR3 covers 15 residues. The germline gives CDR1 SGHNT, CDR2 YYREEE (reference sequence). The ends lost 2 bases at V and 6 bases at J; junction bases unmatched: 5. The CDR3 DNA sequence: TGTGCCAGCAGCTTTAGCGGGAGCTCGCCCGGGGAGCTGTTTTTT. It translates to CASSFSGSSPGELFF.

The rearrangement links TRBV28 to TRBJ2-1; 10 bases align to TRBD2. CDR3 size: 15 residues. Germline V gives CDR1 MDHEN, CDR2 SYDVKM. The ends lost 6 bases at V and 6 bases at J; junction bases unmatched: 8. The CDR3 sequence: CASSERTSGVNEQFF. For the CDR3, the DNA is TGTGCCAGCAGCGAGAGGACTAGCGGCGTCAATGAGCAGTTCTTC.

This clone showed up just a few times. The chain carries TRBV11-2 and TRBJ2-1; 8 bases match TRBD2. The V and J ends lost 1 base and 6 bases, in that order; junction bases with no gene match: 11. Per the germline V gene, CDR1 is SGHAT and CDR2 is FQNNGV. The CDR3 contains 17 residues. The CDR3: CASSLVGSLAGRNEQFF. CDR3 sequence (DNA): TGTGCCAGCAGCTTAGTTGGGAGTCTAGCGGGCCGCAATGAGCAGTTCTTC.

Only one count was recorded for this clone. The CDR3 DNA reads as TGTGCCAGCAGCTTGGTGGCAGCGACCTACAATGAGCAGTTCTTC. It codes for CASSLVAATYNEQFF. The V and J genes are TRBV5-8 and TRBJ2-1, with unresolved D. The V end lost 0 bases, the J end lost 2 bases, and 9 bases lay between the germline ends. The CDR3 sequence is 15 residues long. Per the germline V gene, CDR1 is SGHTS and CDR2 is YDEGEE.

V is TRBV5-4 and J is TRBJ2-7, with a weak D call TRBD2 (6 bases). Gene TRBJ2-5 matches the end of the DNA better, so the J call may be wrong. This CDR3 has 14 amino acids. CDR1 is SGHNT, CDR2 YYREEE, per germline (reference sequence). The CDR3 DNA sequence: TGTGCCAGCAGCCCGGGACCGCTCGGGGGGACCCAGTACTTC. It is translated as CASSPGPLGGTQYF.

The chain joins TRBV19 to TRBJ1-5; 7 bases are a match to TRBD1. Germline CDR1 LNHDA, CDR2 SQIVND (reference sequence). The CDR3 runs 13 residues. J gave up 11 bases and V 7 bases, and 11 bases lay outside the gene matches. The CDR3 nucleotides read TGTGCCAGTACCGGGGGACAGTTTACAGCCCAGCATTTT. Translation: CASTGGQFTAQHF.

V is TRBV19 and J is TRBJ2-2; no reliable D call. CDR3 length: 13 amino acids. Trimming cost V 8 bases and J 4 bases, with 11 bases left between them. Germline CDR1 reads LNHDA; CDR2 reads SQIVND (reference sequence). DNA for the CDR3: TGTGCCAGTGCCCAATCGAGCACCGGGGAGCTGTTTTTT. Translating gives CASAQSSTGELFF.

This clone has a handful of counts. The V gene is TRBV9, the J gene TRBJ2-5, with TRBD2 matching over 7 bases. The germline gives CDR1 SGDLS, CDR2 YYNGEE. CDR3 size: 15 residues. With V trimmed by 0 bases and J by 5 bases, 7 bases remained unmatched. DNA for the CDR3: TGTGCCAGCAGCGTAGTGTCGGGGGGAGCGGAGACCCAGTACTTC. This codes for CASSVVSGGAETQYF. The entire variable domain, with the rest obtained from reference TRBV9 and TRBJ2-5, is as follows: DSGVTQTPKHLITATGQRVTLRCSPRSGDLSVYWYQQSLDQGLQFLIQYYNGEERAKGNILERFSAQQFPDLHSELNLSSLELGDSALYFCASSVVSGGAETQYFGPGTRLLVL.

V usage is TRBV19 and J usage is TRBJ1-2, with D maybe TRBD1 (6 bases). The germline V gene encodes CDR1 LNHDA and CDR2 SQIVND (reference sequence). V gave up 1 base and J gave up 7 bases, with 10 bases separating them. This CDR3 is built from 13 residues. The CDR3 sequence is CASSIVGRGGYTF. DNA of the CDR3: TGTGCCAGTAGTATAGTAGGCAGGGGTGGCTACACCTTC.

The gene calls are TRBV6-5 and TRBJ1-6; no clear D gene. V was shortened by 0 bases and J by 7 bases, with 13 bases between the two germline ends. CDR1 and CDR2 (germline): MNHEY, SVGAGI. The CDR3 runs 16 residues. CDR3 DNA sequence: TGTGCCAGCAGTTACTCGCCGGCAGGAGGGAATTCACCCCTCCACTTT. This translates into CASSYSPAGGNSPLHF.

This clone has just one count. The CDR3 sequence is CASSFHTSGIDEQYF. For the CDR3, the DNA is TGTGCCAGCAGTTTCCATACTAGCGGGATCGACGAGCAGTACTTC. The chain joins TRBV27 to TRBJ2-7; TRBD2 matches at 10 bases. Germline lookup yields CDR1 MNHEY and CDR2 SMNVEV (reference sequence). The CDR3 consists of 15 residues. After removal of 3 bases from V and 5 bases from J, the junction contained 7 bases not matched to a gene.

This chain links TRBV5-6 with TRBJ1-4; 9 bases fit TRBD1. Losses at the gene ends were 2 bases for V and 4 bases for J; bases not matched to a gene: 6. The CDR3 loop spans 16 amino acids. The germline CDR1 and CDR2 sequences are SGHDT and YYEEEE. CDR3 sequence (DNA): TGTGCCAGCAGCTTAACAGGGGGCCGCGGTAATGAAAAACTGTTTTTT. This encodes CASSLTGGRGNEKLFF.

This clone appeared a few times. The chain combines TRBV7-9 with TRBJ1-1; D might be TRBD1 (5 bases). This CDR3 contains 13 residues. Per the germline V gene, CDR1 is SEHNR and CDR2 is FQNEAQ (reference sequence). V lost 1 base, J lost 7 bases, and 10 bases lay in between. CDR3 nucleotide sequence: TGTGCCAGCAGCTTAGGGGCCCAGGGTGAAGCTTTCTTT. Protein product: CASSLGAQGEAFF. The whole variable domain, remainder taken from reference TRBV7-9 and TRBJ1-1, is DTGVSQNPRHKITKRGQNVTFRCDPISEHNRLYWYRQTLGQGPEFLTYFQNEAQLEKSRLLSDRFSAERPKGSFSTLEIQRTEQGDSAMYLCASSLGAQGEAFFGQGTRLTVV.

This chain uses TRBV19 with TRBJ2-7; 8 bases map to TRBD1. The germline CDR1 and CDR2 sequences are LNHDA and SQIVND (reference sequence). There are 14 residues in the CDR3. The trim removed 5 bases at V and 2 bases at J, leaving 5 bases unmatched. This CDR3 is CASSVQGAAYEQYF. CDR3 sequence (DNA): TGTGCCAGTAGTGTCCAGGGGGCGGCCTACGAGCAGTACTTC.

The chain uses TRBV5-1 and TRBJ2-2, with 7 bases matching TRBD1. Germline trimming cut 6 bases from V and 3 bases from J; bases unmatched to any gene: 8. The V gene's germline CDR1 is SGHRS and CDR2 YFSETQ. The CDR3 spans 15 residues. CDR3 nucleotide sequence: TGCGCCAGCACAGACAGGGATGGGGACACCGGGGAGCTGTTTTTT. Amino acids: CASTDRDGDTGELFF.

CDR3 residues: CASSQSGKVGGELFF. In DNA, the CDR3 is TGCGCCAGCAGCCAGAGCGGGAAGGTCGGCGGGGAGCTGTTTTTT. The chain carries TRBV10-1 and TRBJ2-2, with 7 nucleotides matching TRBD2. CDR1 is WNHNN and CDR2 is SYGVQD in the germline V gene (reference sequence). CDR3 length: 15 amino acids. V shed 6 bases and J 7 bases; nucleotides not matched to a gene: 11.

The chain combines TRBV10-1 with TRBJ2-7, with a weak D call TRBD2 (5 bases). V gave up 6 bases and J gave up 5 bases, with 14 bases separating them. The length of the CDR3 is 13 residues. Germline V CDR1 and CDR2: WNHNN, SYGVQD (reference sequence). The CDR3 DNA sequence: TGCGCCAGCAGCCCTAGCCTCGGGGACGAGCAGTACTTC. This translates into CASSPSLGDEQYF.

This clone was seen only a few times. This chain links TRBV5-6 with TRBJ2-3; 16 bases match TRBD2. The CDR3 length is 18 residues. With V trimmed by 3 bases and J by 5 bases, 9 bases remained unmatched. The germline V gene has CDR1 SGHDT and CDR2 YYEEEE. The CDR3 loop is CASSSPGTSGRARDTQYF. The CDR3 DNA reads TGTGCCAGCAGCTCCCCCGGGACTAGCGGGAGGGCCCGAGATACGCAGTATTTT.

The chain links TRBV7-8 to TRBJ2-7; no definite D call. V was trimmed by 1 base and J by 1 base, leaving 8 bases between them. The CDR3 extends over 14 amino acids. Germline V gene data show CDR1 as SGHVS and CDR2 as FQNEAQ. CDR3 residues: CASSLVARSYEQYF. The CDR3, as DNA: TGTGCCAGCAGCTTAGTTGCGAGGTCCTACGAGCAGTACTTC.

This chain links TRBV7-2 with TRBJ1-1, with 8 bases identical to TRBD1. V lost 7 bases, J lost 4 bases, and 8 bases stayed unmatched. This CDR3 region has 14 residues. Germline V lookup: CDR1 SGHTA, CDR2 FQGNSA. The CDR3 nucleotides are TGTGCCAGCATCCTCTATACAGGGGGCACTGAAGCTTTCTTT. Its translation: CASILYTGGTEAFF.

On this clone itself: This specimen includes other DNA sequences encoding the same CDR3. The J gene is TRBJ1-1, the V gene TRBV28, with 9 nucleotides matching TRBD1. The length of the CDR3 is 15 residues. CDR1 is MDHEN, CDR2 SYDVKM, per germline. The J segment lost 11 bases and the V segment lost 7 bases, leaving 17 bases of the junction unmatched. The CDR3 is CASIPPRTGAFEAFF. For the CDR3, the DNA is TGTGCCAGCATCCCCCCCCGGACAGGGGCCTTTGAGGCTTTCTTT.

In its sample, this clone was seen a few times. The rearrangement joins TRBV7-2 to TRBJ2-7; 12 bases fit TRBD2. Trimming took 4 bases from V and 2 from J; bases not matched to a gene: 3. Per germline, CDR1 SGHTA and CDR2 FQGNSA. The CDR3 loop spans 15 amino acids. This CDR3 is CASSSRTSGTYEQYF. The CDR3 coding sequence is TGTGCCAGCAGCTCCAGGACTAGCGGGACCTACGAGCAGTACTTC.

The rearrangement joins TRBV2 to TRBJ2-7, with D possibly TRBD2 on 5 matching bases. The germline V gene has CDR1 SNHLY and CDR2 FYNNEI. V was pared by 5 bases and J by 2 bases, with 16 bases between. The length of the CDR3 is 15 residues. The CDR3: CASSPFLAPAYEQYF. CDR3 bases: TGTGCCAGCAGTCCTTTTTTAGCGCCCGCCTACGAGCAGTACTTC.

The chain carries TRBV27 and TRBJ2-3; TRBD1 aligns across 8 bases. After removal of 6 bases from V and 7 bases from J, the junction contained 9 bases not matched to a gene. The germline gives CDR1 MNHEY, CDR2 SMNVEV (reference sequence). This CDR3 comprises 14 residues. CDR3 in amino acids: CASSLDRGGNTQYF. The CDR3 nucleotides read TGTGCCAGCAGCCTTGACAGGGGAGGAAATACGCAGTATTTT.

This clone showed up just a few times. The rearrangement joins TRBV6-4 to TRBJ2-3, with a tentative D call TRBD2 (5 bases). V gave up 6 bases and J gave up 0 bases, with 16 bases separating them. The CDR3 consists of 16 residues. CDR1 and CDR2 (germline): MRHNA, SNTAGT. CDR3 residues: CASSPRGAASTDTQYF. Here the CDR3 DNA reads TGTGCCAGCAGCCCCCGGGGAGCGGCTAGCACAGATACGCAGTATTTT.